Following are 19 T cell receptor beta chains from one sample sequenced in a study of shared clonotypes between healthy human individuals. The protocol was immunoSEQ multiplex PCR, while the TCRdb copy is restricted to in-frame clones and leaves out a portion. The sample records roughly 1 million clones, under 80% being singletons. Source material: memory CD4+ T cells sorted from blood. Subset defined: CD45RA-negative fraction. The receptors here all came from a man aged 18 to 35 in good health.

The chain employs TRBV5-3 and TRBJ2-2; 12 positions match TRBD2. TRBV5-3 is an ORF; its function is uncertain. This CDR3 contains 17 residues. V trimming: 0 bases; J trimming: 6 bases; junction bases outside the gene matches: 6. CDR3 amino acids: CARSLGLAGEGAGELFF. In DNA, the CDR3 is TGTGCCAGAAGCTTGGGACTAGCGGGGGAAGGGGCCGGGGAGCTGTTTTTT.

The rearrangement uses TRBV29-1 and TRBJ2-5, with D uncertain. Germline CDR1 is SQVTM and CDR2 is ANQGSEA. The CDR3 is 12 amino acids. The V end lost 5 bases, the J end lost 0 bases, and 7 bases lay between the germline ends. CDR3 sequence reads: CSVSVNQETQYF. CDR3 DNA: TGCAGCGTTTCAGTTAACCAAGAGACCCAGTACTTC.

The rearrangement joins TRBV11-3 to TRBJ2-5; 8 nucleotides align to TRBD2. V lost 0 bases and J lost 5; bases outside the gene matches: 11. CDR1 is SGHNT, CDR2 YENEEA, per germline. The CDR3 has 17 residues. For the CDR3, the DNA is TGTGCCAGCAGCTTAGATGGACTAGCAGGACGGGGGGAGACCCAGTACTTC. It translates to CASSLDGLAGRGETQYF.

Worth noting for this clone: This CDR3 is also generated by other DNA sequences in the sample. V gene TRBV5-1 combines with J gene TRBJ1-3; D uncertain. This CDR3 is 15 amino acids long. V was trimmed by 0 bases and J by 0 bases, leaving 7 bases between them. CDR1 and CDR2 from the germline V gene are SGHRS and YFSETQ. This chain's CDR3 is CASSLEASSGNTIYF. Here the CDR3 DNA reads TGCGCCAGCAGCTTGGAAGCCTCCTCTGGAAACACCATATATTTT.

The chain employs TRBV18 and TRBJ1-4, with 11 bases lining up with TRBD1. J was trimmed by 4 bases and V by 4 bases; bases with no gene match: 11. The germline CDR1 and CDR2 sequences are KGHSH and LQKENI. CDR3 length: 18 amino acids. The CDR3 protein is CASSLYRTGGADNEKLFF. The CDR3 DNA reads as TGTGCCAGCTCACTCTACCGGACAGGGGGCGCAGATAATGAAAAACTGTTTTTT. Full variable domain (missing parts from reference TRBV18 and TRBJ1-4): NAGVMQNPRHLVRRRGQEARLRCSPMKGHSHVYWYRQLPEEGLKFMVYLQKENIIDESGMPKERFSAEFPKEGPSILRIQQVVRGDSAAYFCASSLYRTGGADNEKLFFGSGTQLSVL.

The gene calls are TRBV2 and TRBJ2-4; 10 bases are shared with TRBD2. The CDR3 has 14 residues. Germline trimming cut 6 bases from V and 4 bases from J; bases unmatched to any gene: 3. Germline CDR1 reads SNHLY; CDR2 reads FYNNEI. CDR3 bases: TGTGCCAGCAGGGAGCGGGAGGGGAAAAACATTCAGTACTTC. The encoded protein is CASREREGKNIQYF.

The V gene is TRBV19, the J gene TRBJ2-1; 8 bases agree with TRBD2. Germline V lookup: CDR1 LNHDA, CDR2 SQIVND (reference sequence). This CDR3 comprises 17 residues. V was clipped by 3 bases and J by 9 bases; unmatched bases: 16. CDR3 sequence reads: CASSISTAGGWGAEQFF. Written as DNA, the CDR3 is TGTGCCAGTAGTATCTCCACGGCGGGAGGCTGGGGTGCTGAGCAGTTCTTC.

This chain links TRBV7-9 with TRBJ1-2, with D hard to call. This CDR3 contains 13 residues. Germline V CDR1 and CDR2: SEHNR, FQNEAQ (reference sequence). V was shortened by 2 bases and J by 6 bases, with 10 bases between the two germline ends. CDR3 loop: CASSLSQLDGYTF. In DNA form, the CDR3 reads TGTGCCAGCAGCTTATCTCAGTTAGATGGCTACACCTTC.

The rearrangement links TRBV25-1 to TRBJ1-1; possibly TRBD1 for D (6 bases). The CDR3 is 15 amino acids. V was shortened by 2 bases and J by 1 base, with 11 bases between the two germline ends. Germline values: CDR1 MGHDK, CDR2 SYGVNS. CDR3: CASSEVGGGNTEAFF. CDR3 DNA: TGTGCCAGCAGTGAAGTCGGGGGCGGGAACACTGAAGCTTTCTTT.

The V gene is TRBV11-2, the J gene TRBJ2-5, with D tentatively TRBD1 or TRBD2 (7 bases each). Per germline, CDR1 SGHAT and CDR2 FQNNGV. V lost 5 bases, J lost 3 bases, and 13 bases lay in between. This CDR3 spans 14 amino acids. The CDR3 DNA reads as TGTGCCAGCAGCCAGGGGGGGGGCAAAGAGACCCAGTACTTC. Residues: CASSQGGGKETQYF.

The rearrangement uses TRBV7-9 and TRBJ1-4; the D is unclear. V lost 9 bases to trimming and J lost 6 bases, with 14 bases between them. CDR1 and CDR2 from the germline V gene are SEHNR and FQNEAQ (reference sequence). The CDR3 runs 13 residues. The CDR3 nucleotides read TGTGCCAGTCTAGGTTTCGGGGATGAAAAACTGTTTTTT. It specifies CASLGFGDEKLFF.

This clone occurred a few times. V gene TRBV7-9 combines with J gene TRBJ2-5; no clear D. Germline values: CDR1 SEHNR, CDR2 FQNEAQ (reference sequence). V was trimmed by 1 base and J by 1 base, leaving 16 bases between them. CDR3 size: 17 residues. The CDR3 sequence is CASSLGRVIISQETQYF. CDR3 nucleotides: TGTGCCAGCAGCTTAGGTAGAGTGATAATTTCCCAAGAGACCCAGTACTTC.

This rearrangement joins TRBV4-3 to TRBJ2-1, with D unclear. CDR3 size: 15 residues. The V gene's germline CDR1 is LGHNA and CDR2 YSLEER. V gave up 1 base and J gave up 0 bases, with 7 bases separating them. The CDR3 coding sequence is TGCGCCAGCAGCCAAGTGGGGAACTCCTACAATGAGCAGTTCTTC. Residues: CASSQVGNSYNEQFF.

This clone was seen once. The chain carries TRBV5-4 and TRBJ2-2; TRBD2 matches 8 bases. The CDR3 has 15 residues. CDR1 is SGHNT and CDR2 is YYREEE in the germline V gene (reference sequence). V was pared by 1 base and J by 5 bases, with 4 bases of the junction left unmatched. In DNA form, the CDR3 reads TGTGCCAGCAGCTTGAGCGGGGGACCAACCGGGGAGCTGTTTTTT. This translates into CASSLSGGPTGELFF. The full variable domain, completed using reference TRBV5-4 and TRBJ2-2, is ETGVTQSPTHLIKTRGQQVTLRCSSQSGHNTVSWYQQALGQGPQFIFQYYREEENGRGNFPPRFSGLQFPNYSSELNVNALELDDSALYLCASSLSGGPTGELFFGEGSRLTVL.

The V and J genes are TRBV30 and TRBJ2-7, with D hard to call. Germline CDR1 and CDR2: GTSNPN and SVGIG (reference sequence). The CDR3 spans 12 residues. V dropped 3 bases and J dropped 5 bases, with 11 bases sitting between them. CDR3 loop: CAWSLIGNEQYF. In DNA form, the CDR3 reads TGTGCCTGGAGCCTAATTGGGAACGAGCAGTACTTC. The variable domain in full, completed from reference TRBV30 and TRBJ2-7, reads SQTIHQWPATLVQPVGSPLSLECTVEGTSNPNLYWYRQAAGRGLQLLFYSVGIGQISSEVPQNLSASRPQDRQFILSSKKLLLSDSGFYLCAWSLIGNEQYFGPGTRLTVT.

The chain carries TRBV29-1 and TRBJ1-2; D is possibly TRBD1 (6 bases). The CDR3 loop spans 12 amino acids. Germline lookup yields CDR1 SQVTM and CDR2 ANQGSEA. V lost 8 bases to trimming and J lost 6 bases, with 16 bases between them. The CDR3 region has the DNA TGCAGCACCCTGGACAGAAAGGATGGCTACACCTTC. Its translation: CSTLDRKDGYTF.

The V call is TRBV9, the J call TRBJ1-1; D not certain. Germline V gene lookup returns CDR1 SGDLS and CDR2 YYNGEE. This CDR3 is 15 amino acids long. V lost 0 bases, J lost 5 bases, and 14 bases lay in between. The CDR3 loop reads CASSVVIRVETEAFF. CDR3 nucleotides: TGTGCCAGCAGCGTAGTGATAAGGGTAGAGACTGAAGCTTTCTTT.

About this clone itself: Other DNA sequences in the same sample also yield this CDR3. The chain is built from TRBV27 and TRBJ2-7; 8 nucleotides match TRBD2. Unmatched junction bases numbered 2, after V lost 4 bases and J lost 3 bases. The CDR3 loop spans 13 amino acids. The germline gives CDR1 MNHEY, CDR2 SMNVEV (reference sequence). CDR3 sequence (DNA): TGTGCCAGCAGTTCGGGACTAGGCTACGAGCAGTACTTC. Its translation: CASSSGLGYEQYF.

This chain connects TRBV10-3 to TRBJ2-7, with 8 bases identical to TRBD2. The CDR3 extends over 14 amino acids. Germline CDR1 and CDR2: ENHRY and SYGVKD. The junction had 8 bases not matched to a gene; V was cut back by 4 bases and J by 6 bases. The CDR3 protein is CAISVSGTRTEQYF. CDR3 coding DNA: TGTGCCATCAGTGTATCCGGGACTAGGACCGAGCAGTACTTC.